Here is one T cell receptor (beta chain) with its context. Its antigen remains unknown. The entirety of the isolated RNA underwent reverse transcription, so expressed TCRB transcripts were sequenced. Clones were read by immunoSEQ multiplex PCR, and TCRdb kept only the in-frame ones, dropping some. The sample yields about 660,000 clones, 11% to 15% seen once. The sample belongs to a study of beta chain features in type 1 diabetes. General study points: Significant though moderate, a shortening of TCRB CDR3s appeared in all four CD4+ subsets of Type 1 diabetes patients.

The germline CDR1 and CDR2 sequences are PRHDT and FYEKMQ (reference sequence). The CDR3 is made up of 13 amino acids. The trim removed 5 bases at V and 15 bases at J, leaving 12 bases unmatched. Material: naive CD4+ T cells from blood. V usage is TRBV13 and J usage is TRBJ2-1, with 8 bases fitting TRBD2. The TCR was taken from a man aged 18 to 29 with type 1 diabetes. CDR3 coding DNA: TGTGCCAGCAGCCTTCCCATCGGGGGGGCGGTGTTCTTC. It specifies CASSLPIGGAVFF.